These 19 T cell receptor beta chains were sequenced from one sample in a study of blood T cell repertoires in COVID-19. Repertoires were generated with immunoSEQ multiplex PCR, while TCRdb's copy carries only in-frame clones and drops some. Among approximately 65,000 clones, just over 85% were seen once, and the ten largest hold roughly 1.2%. The material sequenced was peripheral blood. Receptors were obtained from a man aged 40-50 years with acute or convalescent COVID-19.

The J gene is TRBJ2-7, the V gene TRBV5-1; TRBD1 matches at 7 bases. Germline V lookup: CDR1 SGHRS, CDR2 YFSETQ. V lost 3 bases to trimming and J lost 1 base; unmatched junction nucleotides: 10. The CDR3 runs 16 residues. The CDR3 DNA follows: TGCGCCAGCAGCTGGGCCGACAGGGTAGTTTCCTACGAGCAGTACTTC. Residues: CASSWADRVVSYEQYF.

The chain joins TRBV11-2 to TRBJ1-3, with D unclear. The CDR3 has 15 amino acids. CDR1 and CDR2 from the germline V gene are SGHAT and FQNNGV. Trimming cost V 1 base and J 2 bases, with 9 bases left between them. The CDR3 sequence is CASSLGIGAGNTIYF. CDR3 bases: TGTGCCAGCAGCTTAGGAATAGGAGCTGGAAACACCATATATTTT.

The chain joins TRBV4-1 to TRBJ2-5, with D possibly TRBD2 on 6 matching bases. There are 15 residues in the CDR3. Germline V lookup: CDR1 MGHRA, CDR2 YSYEKL. Trimming stripped 0 bases from V and 5 bases from J, with 13 bases between. This CDR3 is CASSQDGGNGETQYF. The CDR3 DNA reads TGCGCCAGCAGCCAAGATGGGGGGAATGGGGAGACCCAGTACTTC.

The count of this clone is one. The chain carries TRBV5-4 and TRBJ1-1; D ambiguous. Per germline, CDR1 SGHNT and CDR2 YYREEE (reference sequence). The V end was cut by 10 bases, the J end by 7 bases, with 23 bases between. The CDR3 length is 14 residues. CDR3 DNA: TGTGCCCTCCATGAGGCGGGTCGGGAAATTGAAGCTTTCTTT. Protein: CALHEAGREIEAFF.

This chain's CDR3 is CSVEQGGYGYTF. CDR3 in DNA: TGCAGCGTTGAACAGGGGGGCTATGGCTACACCTTC. The V gene is TRBV29-1, the J gene TRBJ1-2; 7 bases agree with TRBD1. The germline V gene has CDR1 SQVTM and CDR2 ANQGSEA. The CDR3 extends over 12 amino acids. V shed 2 bases, J shed 4 bases, and the junction held 1 base outside the gene matches.

V is TRBV2 and J is TRBJ1-1; TRBD1 agrees at 9 bases. This CDR3 comprises 14 residues. The V and J ends lost 7 bases and 5 bases, in that order; junction bases with no gene match: 8. Germline V gene lookup returns CDR1 SNHLY and CDR2 FYNNEI. CDR3 DNA sequence: TGTGCCAGCAACGACTGGGGGACAGGGACTGAAGCTTTCTTT. Translation: CASNDWGTGTEAFF. Supplemented by reference TRBV2 and TRBJ1-1, the full variable domain reads EPEVTQTPSHQVTQMGQEVILRCVPISNHLYFYWYRQILGQKVEFLVSFYNNEISEKSEIFDDQFSVERPDGSNFTLKIRSTKLEDSAMYFCASNDWGTGTEAFFGQGTRLTVV.

The chain joins TRBV6-5 to TRBJ2-1, with 8 bases fitting TRBD2. The CDR3 spans 15 residues. V lost 6 bases and J lost 5; bases outside the gene matches: 9. The germline gives CDR1 MNHEY, CDR2 SVGAGI. The DNA of the CDR3 is TGTGCCAGCAGCCCAGCGGGGGACTTAAACAATGAGCAGTTCTTC. Its protein product is CASSPAGDLNNEQFF.

The gene calls are TRBV9 and TRBJ1-1; a weak D match, TRBD1 (5 bases). CDR1 SGDLS and CDR2 YYNGEE come from the germline V gene. The germline V and J ends were trimmed by 3 bases and 3 bases, with 9 bases remaining between them. This CDR3 contains 13 residues. DNA of the CDR3: TGTGCCAGCAGCGAGGGGCAGTACACTGAAGCTTTCTTT. Translation: CASSEGQYTEAFF.

This chain uses TRBV5-1 with TRBJ1-1; D is perhaps TRBD1 (5 bases). Trimming took 1 base from V and 1 from J, leaving 11 bases between them. Germline V gene data show CDR1 as SGHRS and CDR2 as YFSETQ. The CDR3 spans 15 residues. Here the CDR3 reads CASSLWGEQNTEAFF. The CDR3 coding sequence is TGCGCCAGCAGCTTGTGGGGGGAGCAGAACACTGAAGCTTTCTTT. Supplemented by reference TRBV5-1 and TRBJ1-1, the full variable domain reads KAGVTQTPRYLIKTRGQQVTLSCSPISGHRSVSWYQQTPGQGLQFLFEYFSETQRNKGNFPGRFSGRQFSNSRSEMNVSTLELGDSALYLCASSLWGEQNTEAFFGQGTRLTVV.

V is TRBV6-4 and J is TRBJ2-1; D ambiguous. This CDR3 spans 14 amino acids. CDR1 is MRHNA and CDR2 is SNTAGT in the germline V gene. Trimming left V 2 bases short and J 3 bases short, with 8 bases between. As DNA, the CDR3 is TGTGCCAGCAGTGACGGCCCCGACTACAATGAGCAGTTCTTC. Protein sequence: CASSDGPDYNEQFF.

J is TRBJ2-3 and V is TRBV6-5; D is ambiguous. Germline V gives CDR1 MNHEY, CDR2 SVGAGI. Trimming pared 7 bases from V and 8 bases from J, leaving 10 bases between. The CDR3 is 11 residues long. CDR3 DNA: TGTGCCAGCAACACCGATGGTACGCAGTATTTT. It codes for CASNTDGTQYF.

The chain couples TRBV5-1 to TRBJ1-2, with D uncertain. The V end lost 2 bases, the J end lost 4 bases, and 9 bases lay between the germline ends. In germline, CDR1 is SGHRS, CDR2 YFSETQ. The CDR3 contains 13 residues. The CDR3: CASSFDSSYGYTF. CDR3 in DNA: TGCGCCAGCAGCTTTGACTCCAGCTATGGCTACACCTTC.

A word on this clone: The junction and the germline gene differ at one end; a read error may be behind it. The chain recombines TRBV9 with TRBJ1-2, with TRBD1 identical over 10 bases. Germline CDR1 SGDLS, CDR2 YYNGEE. This CDR3 comprises 15 residues. The CDR3 DNA reads as TGTGCCAGCAGCGCCGGGACAGGGGTGGACTACGGCTACACCTTC. Translation gives CASSAGTGVDYGYTF.

J is TRBJ1-3 and V is TRBV14; tentative D call: TRBD1 (5 bases). The CDR3 is 13 residues long. Germline V lookup: CDR1 SGHDN, CDR2 FVKESK. V gave up 10 bases and J gave up 4 bases, with 14 bases separating them. CDR3 region: CATRVSGGNTIYF. The CDR3 nucleotides are TGTGCCACCAGGGTTAGCGGCGGAAACACCATATATTTT.

The rearrangement joins TRBV2 to TRBJ1-5; weak D call: TRBD1 (6 bases). Trimming removed 7 bases from V and 3 bases from J, with 22 bases in between. The CDR3 length is 17 residues. The V gene's germline CDR1 is SNHLY and CDR2 FYNNEI. CDR3 loop: CASNVDRQVYFNQPQHF. The CDR3 DNA is TGTGCCAGCAACGTCGACAGGCAGGTCTATTTCAATCAGCCCCAGCATTTT.

This chain uses TRBV11-2 with TRBJ1-6; D not certain. The CDR3 runs to 14 residues. Germline CDR1 and CDR2: SGHAT and FQNNGV. V lost 1 base to trimming and J lost 10 bases, with 11 bases between them. The chain's CDR3 is CASSLGVSGSPLHF. CDR3 DNA: TGTGCCAGCAGCTTAGGCGTAAGCGGGTCACCCCTCCACTTT.

This clone has a single count. The rearrangement joins TRBV5-8 to TRBJ1-2; TRBD1 matches 8 bases. This CDR3 comprises 18 residues. Germline V gene lookup returns CDR1 SGHTS and CDR2 YDEGEE. Trimming removed 0 bases from V and 0 bases from J; junction bases left unmatched: 10. Here the CDR3 reads CASSLERGRGRPNYGYTF. The CDR3 region has the DNA TGTGCCAGCAGCTTGGAGAGGGGCAGGGGGCGACCTAACTATGGCTACACCTTC.

This clone was detected a few times. The CDR3 DNA follows: TGTGCCAGCAGCCCCAGATCTGGAAACACCATATATTTT. Residues: CASSPRSGNTIYF. The gene calls are TRBV2 and TRBJ1-3, with unresolved D. The CDR3 loop spans 13 amino acids. Trimming took 6 bases from V and 1 from J, leaving 7 bases between them. From germline, CDR1 is SNHLY and CDR2 FYNNEI.

This clone was observed a single time. The chain is built from TRBV28 and TRBJ1-1, with 7 bases identical to TRBD1. Per germline, CDR1 MDHEN and CDR2 SYDVKM. Trimming took 4 bases from V and 4 from J; bases not matched to a gene: 6. This CDR3 has 14 residues. CDR3 DNA: TGTGCCAGCAGTTCGCAGGGGGGAACCACTGAAGCTTTCTTT. It encodes CASSSQGGTTEAFF.